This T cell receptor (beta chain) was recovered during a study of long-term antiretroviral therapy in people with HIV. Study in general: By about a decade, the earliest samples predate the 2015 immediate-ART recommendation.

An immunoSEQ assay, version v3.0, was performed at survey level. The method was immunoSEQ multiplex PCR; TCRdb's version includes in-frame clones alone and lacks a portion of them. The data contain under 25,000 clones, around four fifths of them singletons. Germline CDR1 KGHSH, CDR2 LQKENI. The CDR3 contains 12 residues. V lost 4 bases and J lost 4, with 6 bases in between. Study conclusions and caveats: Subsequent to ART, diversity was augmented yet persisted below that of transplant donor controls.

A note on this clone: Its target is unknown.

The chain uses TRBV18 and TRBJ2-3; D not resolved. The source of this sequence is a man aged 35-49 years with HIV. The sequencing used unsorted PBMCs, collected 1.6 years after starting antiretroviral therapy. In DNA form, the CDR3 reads TGTGCCAGCTCACAGATGTCAGATACGCAGTATTTT. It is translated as CASSQMSDTQYF.